These 17 T cell receptor beta chains share one sample of origin, sequenced in a study of graft-versus-host responses after intestinal transplantation. The protocol was immunoSEQ multiplex PCR, while the TCRdb copy is restricted to in-frame clones and leaves out a portion. This sample yields tens of thousands of clones, of which roughly 91% are seen a single time; 1.3% belongs to the top ten. These receptors' targets are unknown. The sequences come from unstimulated CD8+ T cells sorted from spleen or lymph node cells, collected before intestinal transplant. Every receptor here comes from a human donor who received an intestinal transplant.

This clone appeared a few times. The gene calls are TRBV7-9 and TRBJ1-1; D uncertain. The CDR3 runs 13 residues. Trimming took off 5 bases at V and 8 bases at J, with 15 bases between the two ends. CDR1 and CDR2 (germline): SEHNR, FQNEAQ (reference sequence). As DNA, the CDR3 is TGTGCCAGCAGCCCCATGGGCAGGCCCGAAGCTTTCTTT. As protein: CASSPMGRPEAFF.

The chain employs TRBV9 and TRBJ2-3, with 8 bases lining up with TRBD2. V was pared by 4 bases and J by 4 bases, with 8 bases of the junction left unmatched. CDR3 length: 15 residues. The germline V gene encodes CDR1 SGDLS and CDR2 YYNGEE. The CDR3 reads CASSRGGLGPDTQYF. CDR3 in DNA: TGTGCCAGCAGCCGGGGGGGCCTGGGGCCAGATACGCAGTATTTT.

CDR3 in DNA: TGTGCCAGCAGCTTAGCTTTGGCGGACAGGGTCCCATATGGCTACACCTTC. Encoded protein: CASSLALADRVPYGYTF. The chain links TRBV7-6 to TRBJ1-2, with 8 bases fitting TRBD1. After removal of 0 bases from V and 5 bases from J, the junction contained 11 bases not matched to a gene. Germline V lookup: CDR1 SGHVS, CDR2 FNYEAQ. This CDR3 is 17 amino acids long.

V usage is TRBV19 and J usage is TRBJ2-7; 10 nucleotides match TRBD1. The CDR3 extends over 16 amino acids. Germline V gene lookup returns CDR1 LNHDA and CDR2 SQIVND (reference sequence). The V gene end was trimmed by 4 bases and the J gene end by 2 bases; junction bases not matched to a gene: 8. This chain's CDR3 is CASSTYRDRGTYEQYF. The DNA for the CDR3 is TGTGCCAGTAGTACTTACCGGGACAGGGGAACCTACGAGCAGTACTTC.

The chain combines TRBV7-6 with TRBJ1-1; 9 bases fit TRBD1. J lost 1 base, V lost 5 bases, and 5 bases had no gene match. CDR3 length: 15 residues. CDR1 and CDR2 (germline): SGHVS, FNYEAQ. CDR3 sequence: CASSRTGAPNTEAFF. Here the CDR3 DNA reads TGTGCCAGCAGCAGGACAGGGGCCCCGAACACTGAAGCTTTCTTT.

V is TRBV29-1 and J is TRBJ2-1; weak D call: TRBD2 (6 bases). CDR3 length equals 13 residues. Germline CDR1 reads SQVTM; CDR2 reads ANQGSEA. V was cut by 4 bases and J by 6 bases, with 13 bases left in between. CDR3 DNA: TGCAGCGTTGCCGGAGGGGCGATCAATGAGCAGTTCTTC. Protein sequence: CSVAGGAINEQFF.

The chain employs TRBV14 and TRBJ2-5; D might be TRBD1 (5 bases). The CDR3 totals 14 residues. CDR1 SGHDN and CDR2 FVKESK come from the germline V gene. Trimming pared 3 bases from V and 1 base from J, leaving 9 bases between. The CDR3 DNA reads as TGTGCCAGCAGCCAGGTCAGGGCCCAAGAGACCCAGTACTTC. Its translation: CASSQVRAQETQYF.

The genes are TRBV9 and TRBJ2-1; weak D call: TRBD1 (6 bases). Germline CDR1 and CDR2: SGDLS and YYNGEE. V shed 7 bases and J shed 2 bases, with 7 bases lying between them. CDR3 length: 12 amino acids. The CDR3 region is CASQGPYNEQFF. DNA of the CDR3: TGTGCCAGCCAGGGGCCCTACAATGAGCAGTTCTTC.

The gene calls are TRBV9 and TRBJ2-5; 13 bases are a match to TRBD2. The ends lost 4 bases at V and 2 bases at J; junction bases unmatched: 5. Germline CDR1 reads SGDLS; CDR2 reads YYNGEE. The CDR3 spans 16 residues. DNA of the CDR3: TGTGCCAGCAGCCCCGGGACTAGCGGGGTGCAAGAGACCCAGTACTTC. It translates to CASSPGTSGVQETQYF.

The CDR3 here is CAWRGGGWGEKLFF. CDR3 in DNA: TGTGCCTGGAGAGGAGGGGGCTGGGGTGAAAAACTGTTTTTT. This chain links TRBV30 with TRBJ1-4, with 7 bases matching TRBD1. This CDR3 has 14 residues. With 3 bases clipped from V and 7 bases from J, the junction kept 8 bases outside the gene matches. CDR1 is GTSNPN and CDR2 is SVGIG in the germline V gene (reference sequence).

V gene TRBV29-1 combines with J gene TRBJ1-2; D call uncertain. CDR3 length: 12 amino acids. Per germline, CDR1 SQVTM and CDR2 ANQGSEA. V was clipped by 3 bases and J by 4 bases, with 9 bases between them. The DNA of the CDR3 is TGCAGCGTTGACGAGGGAGTCTATGGCTACACCTTC. It translates to CSVDEGVYGYTF. The full variable domain, with the rest looked up from reference TRBV29-1 and TRBJ1-2, is SAVISQKPSRDICQRGTSLTIQCQVDSQVTMMFWYRQQPGQSLTLIATANQGSEATYESGFVIDKFPISRPNLTFSTLTVSNMSPEDSSIYLCSVDEGVYGYTFGSGTRLTVV.

The chain couples TRBV7-9 to TRBJ2-3; TRBD2 aligns across 12 bases. Germline V lookup: CDR1 SEHNR, CDR2 FQNEAQ (reference sequence). The CDR3 covers 15 residues. Germline trimming cut 4 bases from V and 4 bases from J; bases unmatched to any gene: 3. As DNA, the CDR3 is TGTGCCAGCAGCTCCGGGACTAGCGGGTCAGATACGCAGTATTTT. Translated, it gives CASSSGTSGSDTQYF.

J is TRBJ2-7 and V is TRBV7-9; TRBD1 matches 7 bases. The CDR3 covers 15 residues. Losses at the gene ends were 1 base for V and 4 bases for J; bases not matched to a gene: 7. Germline CDR1 and CDR2: SEHNR and FQNEAQ (reference sequence). The CDR3 loop reads CASSLGTGLRYEQYF. The CDR3 region has the DNA TGTGCCAGCAGCTTAGGGACAGGTCTGAGGTACGAGCAGTACTTC.

V gene TRBV5-6 combines with J gene TRBJ2-7, with D possibly matching TRBD2 (5 bases). With 0 bases removed from V and 6 bases from J, the gap between germline ends came to 13 bases. Germline loops: CDR1 SGHDT, CDR2 YYEEEE. This CDR3 is built from 14 residues. The DNA for the CDR3 is TGTGCCAGCAGCTTGGGAGGGCCCCCAGGCGAGCAGTACTTC. Residues: CASSLGGPPGEQYF. Combining the CDR3 with reference TRBV5-6 and TRBJ2-7 gives the whole variable domain DAGVTQSPTHLIKTRGQQVTLRCSPKSGHDTVSWYQQALGQGPQFIFQYYEEEERQRGNFPDRFSGHQFPNYSSELNVNALLLGDSALYLCASSLGGPPGEQYFGPGTRLTVT.

This clone was recorded only once. The J gene is TRBJ2-4, the V gene TRBV19, with D perhaps TRBD2 (6 bases). The germline gives CDR1 LNHDA, CDR2 SQIVND (reference sequence). The ends were cut back, 0 bases at V and 15 bases at J, with 15 bases in the middle. CDR3 length equals 13 residues. The CDR3 is CASSIESAGKRYF. In nucleotides, the CDR3 is TGTGCCAGTAGTATAGAGTCGGCGGGGAAGCGGTACTTC.

The chain joins TRBV15 to TRBJ2-1; 8 bases line up with TRBD2. This CDR3 contains 14 residues. The germline V gene encodes CDR1 LNHNV and CDR2 YYDKDF (reference sequence). V lost 6 bases to trimming and J lost 0 bases; unmatched junction nucleotides: 1. The CDR3 bases are TGTGCCACCAGGCTAGCGGGCTCCTACAATGAGCAGTTCTTC. Translating gives CATRLAGSYNEQFF.

The chain links TRBV7-6 to TRBJ2-5, with TRBD1 identical over 7 bases. The CDR3 consists of 15 residues. The junction had 7 bases not matched to a gene; V was cut back by 5 bases and J by 1 base. CDR1 is SGHVS, CDR2 FNYEAQ, per germline. CDR3 amino acids: CASSHGQVFQETQYF. CDR3 coding DNA: TGTGCCAGCAGCCATGGACAGGTATTCCAAGAGACCCAGTACTTC.